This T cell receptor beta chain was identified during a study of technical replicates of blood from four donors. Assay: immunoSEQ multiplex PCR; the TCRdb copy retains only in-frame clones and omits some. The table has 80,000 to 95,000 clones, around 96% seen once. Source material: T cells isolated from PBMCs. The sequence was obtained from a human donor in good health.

The CDR3 DNA sequence: TGTGCCAGCAGCTTACAATACAGGGGGTACACTGAAGCTTTCTTT. Protein sequence: CASSLQYRGYTEAFF. The rearrangement links TRBV7-8 to TRBJ1-1; 8 bases align to TRBD1. Trimming at V came to 2 bases and at J to 3 bases, leaving 5 bases not matched to a gene. There are 15 residues in the CDR3. CDR1 SGHVS and CDR2 FQNEAQ come from the germline V gene.